One sample yielded the 17 T cell receptor beta chains listed below, sequenced in a study of CD8 T cells in ankylosing spondylitis (dated by TCRdb to 2017 to 2019). Library creation used 5' RACE. Instrument used: Illumina HiSeq 2500. TCRdb's own reprocessing of the public reads used fastp at Q25 and MiXCR and kept productive beta chains. Rows are unified per CDR3 protein, each entry keeping the most common DNA and genes. This sample has fewer than 180,000 distinct CDR3 sequences in its table, and around two fifths of those were observed once. Of the sample, 13% to 15% is held by the ten largest clones. What was sequenced was synovial fluid, either unsorted or a sorted T cell fraction (not recorded which). The source is a male donor with ankylosing spondylitis.

The V gene is TRBV6-5, the J gene TRBJ2-1; TRBD2 agrees at 8 bases. V dropped 0 bases and J dropped 2; count of bases not matched to a gene: 3. The CDR3 is made up of 16 amino acids. Germline lookup yields CDR1 MNHEY and CDR2 SVGAGI. CDR3 nucleotide sequence: TGTGCCAGCAGTTACTCGGCGGGACTAGCCTACAATGAGCAGTTCTTC. Translated: CASSYSAGLAYNEQFF.

The CDR3 coding sequence is TGCAGTGCTCCAGCCTTGGTCAGGGTTCAGTGGCATGAGCAGTTCTTC. Its protein is CSAPALVRVQWHEQFF. The J gene is TRBJ2-1, the V gene TRBV20-1; D is possibly TRBD1 (5 bases). There are 16 residues in the CDR3. The germline V gene has CDR1 DFQATT and CDR2 SNEGSKA (reference sequence). The ends were cut back, 5 bases at V and 8 bases at J, with 25 bases in the middle.

The chain has TRBV20-1 and TRBJ2-1, with 10 bases that match TRBD2. This CDR3 has 17 residues. V lost 0 bases, J lost 5 bases, and 10 bases stayed unmatched. Germline CDR1 and CDR2: DFQATT and SNEGSKA (reference sequence). The chain's CDR3 is CSARDLRTSGLNNEQFF. The CDR3 nucleotides are TGCAGTGCTAGAGATCTGCGGACTAGCGGTTTAAACAATGAGCAGTTCTTC.

This clonotype was picked up one time. The V and J genes are TRBV18 and TRBJ2-5; D may be TRBD2 (6 bases). Looked up from germline, CDR1 is KGHSH and CDR2 is LQKENI. V lost 1 base and J lost 5, with 20 bases in between. CDR3 size: 17 residues. The CDR3 nucleotides read TGTGCCAGCTCACCACGTCTCCGGACTACGTTCCGGGAGACCCAGTACTTC. It yields the protein CASSPRLRTTFRETQYF.

This clonotype was seen more than once but under ten times. The rearrangement joins TRBV12-3 or TRBV12-4 to TRBJ2-7, with D possibly TRBD2 on 5 matching bases. V lost 8 bases, J lost 5 bases, and 13 bases lay in between. The CDR3 loop spans 12 amino acids. The chain's CDR3 is CASAVLADEQYF. DNA of the CDR3: TGTGCCAGCGCGGTTCTAGCCGACGAGCAGTACTTC.

This clonotype has a count of ten or more. The V gene is TRBV5-6, the J gene TRBJ1-1; 9 nucleotides align to TRBD1. Germline V gene lookup returns CDR1 SGHDT and CDR2 YYEEEE. CDR3 length equals 15 residues. V lost 2 bases to trimming and J lost 6 bases; unmatched junction nucleotides: 8. CDR3 region: CASSFGTGLASEAFF. The CDR3 bases are TGTGCCAGCAGCTTCGGGACAGGGCTAGCTTCTGAAGCTTTCTTT.

The chain uses TRBV12-3 or TRBV12-4 and TRBJ1-6; TRBD1 agrees at 7 bases. V was clipped by 1 base and J by 7 bases; unmatched bases: 4. This CDR3 is 15 amino acids long. The CDR3 spells CASSLVQGLNSPLHF. CDR3 nucleotides: TGTGCCAGCAGTTTAGTACAGGGGCTAAATTCACCCCTCCACTTT.

This clonotype has more than one count but fewer than ten. The chain recombines TRBV12-3 or TRBV12-4 with TRBJ2-7; D perhaps matches TRBD2 (6 bases). V gave up 3 bases and J gave up 0 bases, with 12 bases separating them. The CDR3 has 15 residues. CDR3 in DNA: TGTGCCAGCAGTTTGGGACTCTTCTTCTCCTACGAGCAGTACTTC. This gives the protein CASSLGLFFSYEQYF.

This clonotype was counted at least ten times. The chain carries TRBV4-3 and TRBJ2-1; 8 bases agree with TRBD2. The CDR3 runs 15 residues. CDR1 and CDR2 (germline): LGHNA, YSLEER. V was clipped by 3 bases and J by 3 bases; unmatched bases: 4. DNA of the CDR3: TGCGCCAGCAGCCAGCTAGCGGGCGACTACAATGAGCAGTTCTTC. Encoded protein: CASSQLAGDYNEQFF.

Only a few counts were recorded for this clonotype. The gene calls are TRBV5-1 and TRBJ2-3; a weak D match, TRBD2 (5 bases). The ends were cut back, 2 bases at V and 4 bases at J, with 8 bases in the middle. The germline gives CDR1 SGHRS, CDR2 YFSETQ. The CDR3 length is 13 residues. CDR3 nucleotide sequence: TGCGCCAGCAGCTTCGAGGGAGCAGATACGCAGTATTTT. Its translation: CASSFEGADTQYF.

V and J are TRBV19 and TRBJ2-7; weak D call: TRBD1 (5 bases). Looked up from germline, CDR1 is LNHDA and CDR2 is SQIVND (reference sequence). CDR3 length: 15 residues. The germline V and J ends were trimmed by 0 bases and 2 bases, with 11 bases remaining between them. The CDR3 nucleotides are TGTGCCAGTAGTATAGATCTCCGGACAACCTACGAGCAGTACTTC. Its translation: CASSIDLRTTYEQYF.

The J gene is TRBJ1-6, the V gene TRBV12-3 or TRBV12-4; D is undetermined. This CDR3 has 13 residues. The V gene lost 8 bases and the J gene lost 6 bases, with 11 bases spanning the gap. CDR3 amino acids: CASGWSGNSPLHF. CDR3 coding DNA: TGTGCCAGCGGATGGTCGGGTAATTCACCCCTCCACTTT.

The V call is TRBV28, the J call TRBJ2-7; D perhaps matches TRBD1 (6 bases). The CDR3 has 15 amino acids. Trimming took 6 bases from V and 2 from J, leaving 17 bases between them. Germline V gene sequence: CDR1 MDHEN, CDR2 SYDVKM. CDR3 DNA: TGTGCCAGCAGGATAGTGACAGGCCCAGCCTACGAGCAGTACTTC. Amino acids: CASRIVTGPAYEQYF.

The chain combines TRBV12-3 or TRBV12-4 with TRBJ2-3; D may correspond to TRBD1 or TRBD2 (6 bases each). V lost 5 bases and J lost 0, with 15 bases in between. This CDR3 has 16 amino acids. The CDR3 nucleotides are TGTGCCAGCAGTCCCCCCAGGGGACTTAGCACAGATACGCAGTATTTT. This translates into CASSPPRGLSTDTQYF.

The gene calls are TRBV15 and TRBJ2-1; 8 nucleotides agree with TRBD1. The CDR3 has 15 amino acids. Germline CDR1 is LNHNV and CDR2 is YYDKDF (reference sequence). The V gene end was trimmed by 7 bases and the J gene end by 8 bases; junction bases not matched to a gene: 13. This CDR3 reads CATTRTGCKCDEQFF. CDR3 DNA: TGTGCCACCACCAGGACAGGGTGTAAGTGCGATGAGCAGTTCTTC.

The gene calls are TRBV28 and TRBJ2-7; no clear D. From germline, CDR1 is MDHEN and CDR2 SYDVKM. The CDR3 sequence is 12 residues long. V was pared by 3 bases and J by 0 bases, with 3 bases between. This chain's CDR3 is CASSFGSYEQYF. Here the CDR3 DNA reads TGTGCCAGCAGTTTTGGCTCCTACGAGCAGTACTTC.

The rearrangement uses TRBV7-3 and TRBJ1-2, with D uncertain. The CDR3 sequence is 17 residues long. The germline V gene has CDR1 SGHTA and CDR2 FQGTGA. Between the trimmed V and J ends, which lost 1 base and 4 bases, there was a span of 19 bases. The DNA of the CDR3 is TGTGCCAGCAGCTTAAGGGGATTGGTGGTACGGAGCTATGGCTACACCTTC. It yields the protein CASSLRGLVVRSYGYTF.